What follows is one T cell receptor (beta chain) and its context. Under the authors' procedure: How many nucleated cells were present was estimated from reference gene primer amplification. Here immunoSEQ multiplex PCR was the method, and the copy in TCRdb shows in-frame clones only, minus some. The V and J calls and clone size were taken over from that table, and D and trimming were inferred from the DNA. The data show 230,000 or so clones, with roughly nine tenths seen just once and 4% to 5% held by the top ten. This entry is derived from a study of blood T cell repertoires in COVID-19. Turning to the study itself: From T cells, B-cell-depleted T cells, or PBMCs came the material, which was cDNA or gDNA.

The V gene end was trimmed by 5 bases and the J gene end by 5 bases; junction bases not matched to a gene: 7. The germline V gene has CDR1 MDHEN and CDR2 SYDVKM. The CDR3 length is 14 residues. The specimen was peripheral blood. This receptor was obtained from a woman aged 40 to 55 who had recovered from COVID-19. The chain is built from TRBV28 and TRBJ2-7; 9 bases line up with TRBD1. In DNA, the CDR3 is TGTGCCAGCAGTACCGGGACAGGGATCGACGAGCAGTACTTC. Translated: CASSTGTGIDEQYF.